This T cell receptor beta chain derives from a study of radiotherapy plus CTLA-4 blockade in lung cancer. Profiled with immunoSEQ multiplex PCR; TCRdb holds only in-frame clones, not every one. The sample has 60,000 to 70,000 clones, roughly 78% seen once; the top ten hold roughly 9.7%. The CDR3 sequence is 13 residues long. The V gene lost 6 bases and the J gene lost 2 bases, with 8 bases spanning the gap. In germline, CDR1 is MNHEY, CDR2 SMNVEV (reference sequence). The material sequenced was peripheral blood, taken from a patient treated with radiotherapy plus ipilimumab. The sequence derives from a human donor with non-small cell lung cancer who had a complete response to radiotherapy plus ipilimumab. The chain employs TRBV27 and TRBJ1-5; no firm D call. CDR3 residues: CASRGSRNQPQHF. The DNA of the CDR3 is TGTGCCAGCAGGGGATCTCGCAATCAGCCCCAGCATTTT.